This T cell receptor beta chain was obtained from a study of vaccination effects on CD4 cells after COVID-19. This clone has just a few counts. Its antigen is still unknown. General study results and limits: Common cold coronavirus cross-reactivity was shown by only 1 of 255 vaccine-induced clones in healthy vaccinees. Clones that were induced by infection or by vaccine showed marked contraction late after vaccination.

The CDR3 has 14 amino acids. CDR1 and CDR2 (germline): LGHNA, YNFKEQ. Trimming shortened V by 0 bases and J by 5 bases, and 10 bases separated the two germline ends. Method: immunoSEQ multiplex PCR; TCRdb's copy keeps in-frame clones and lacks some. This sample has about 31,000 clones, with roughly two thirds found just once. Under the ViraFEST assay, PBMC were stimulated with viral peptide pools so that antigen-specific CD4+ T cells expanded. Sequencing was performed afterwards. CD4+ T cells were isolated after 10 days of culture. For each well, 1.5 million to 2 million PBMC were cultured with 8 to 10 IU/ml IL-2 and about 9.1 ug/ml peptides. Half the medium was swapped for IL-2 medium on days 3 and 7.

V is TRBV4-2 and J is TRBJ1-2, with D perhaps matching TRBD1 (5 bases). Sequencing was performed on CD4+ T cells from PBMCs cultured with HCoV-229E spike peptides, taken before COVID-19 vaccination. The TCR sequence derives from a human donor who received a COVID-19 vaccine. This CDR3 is CASSQDRAFYGYTF. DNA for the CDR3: TGTGCCAGCAGCCAAGACAGGGCGTTTTATGGCTACACCTTC.